This is a list of T cell receptor beta chains from one sample in a study of blood T cell repertoires in COVID-19. Method: immunoSEQ multiplex PCR; TCRdb's copy keeps in-frame clones and lacks some. This table has about 41,000 clones, around 88% appearing once. The sequencing sample was made of peripheral blood. Receptors were obtained from an elderly woman with active or convalescent COVID-19. Each CDR3 is given with its conserved first and last residue. The order of the fields is CDR3 protein, CDR3 DNA, clone size, D gene, V gene, J gene, CDR3 length. A D gene is named only where the DNA matches it firmly. Some rows mark clone size as missing; the rest say once, few, many or name a class of expanded clone.

CDR3 protein: CASSPAPLEFNYGYTF; CDR3 DNA: TGTGCCAGCTCACCAGCCCCCCTAGAGTTTAACTATGGCTACACCTTC; clone size: .; D gene: .; V gene: TRBV18; J gene: TRBJ1-2; CDR3 length: 16
CDR3 protein: CASSPRGTREKLFF; CDR3 DNA: TGTGCCAGCAGTCCCCGGGGGACGCGTGAAAAACTGTTTTTT; clone size: few; D gene: .; V gene: TRBV6-5; J gene: TRBJ1-4; CDR3 length: 14
CDR3 protein: CASSADRVGEQYF; CDR3 DNA: TGTGCCAGCAGCGCCGACAGGGTGGGCGAGCAGTACTTC; clone size: .; D gene: TRBD1; V gene: TRBV27; J gene: TRBJ2-7; CDR3 length: 13
CDR3 protein: CASSLGQNNEKLFF; CDR3 DNA: TGTGCCAGCAGTTTAGGGCAGAACAATGAAAAACTGTTTTTT; clone size: .; D gene: .; V gene: TRBV28; J gene: TRBJ1-4; CDR3 length: 14
CDR3 protein: CASTQGFFSHNEQFF; CDR3 DNA: TGTGCCAGCACTCAGGGATTCTTTAGTCACAATGAGCAGTTCTTC; clone size: .; D gene: .; V gene: TRBV28; J gene: TRBJ2-1; CDR3 length: 15
CDR3 protein: CASSQEIGGDPLSVPLHF; CDR3 DNA: TGTGCCAGCAGCCAAGAGATTGGCGGGGACCCTCTGAGTGTTCCCCTCCACTTT; clone size: .; D gene: .; V gene: TRBV3-1/TRBV3-2; J gene: TRBJ1-6; CDR3 length: 18
CDR3 protein: CASSLRGNYGYTF; CDR3 DNA: TGTGCCAGCAGTTTACGAGGGAACTATGGCTACACCTTC; clone size: .; D gene: .; V gene: TRBV6-6; J gene: TRBJ1-2; CDR3 length: 13
CDR3 protein: CASSLSGTANTEAFF; CDR3 DNA: TGTGCCAGCAGCTTGTCGGGGACAGCGAACACTGAAGCTTTCTTT; clone size: .; D gene: TRBD1; V gene: TRBV5-5; J gene: TRBJ1-1; CDR3 length: 15
CDR3 protein: CASSMWGRSEAFF; CDR3 DNA: TGTGCCAGTAGTATGTGGGGGCGATCTGAAGCTTTCTTT; clone size: few; D gene: .; V gene: TRBV19; J gene: TRBJ1-1; CDR3 length: 13
CDR3 protein: CASSQSDGGSYEQYF; CDR3 DNA: TGCGCCAGCAGTCAATCAGACGGCGGCTCCTACGAGCAGTACTTC; clone size: .; D gene: .; V gene: TRBV23-1; J gene: TRBJ2-7; CDR3 length: 15
CDR3 protein: CASSEIQGNYGYTF; CDR3 DNA: TGTGCCAGCAGCGAAATACAGGGAAACTATGGCTACACCTTC; clone size: .; D gene: .; V gene: TRBV5-6; J gene: TRBJ1-2; CDR3 length: 14
CDR3 protein: CAIMGTGETQYF; CDR3 DNA: TGTGCCATCATGGGGACTGGAGAGACCCAGTACTTC; clone size: .; D gene: .; V gene: TRBV10-3; J gene: TRBJ2-5; CDR3 length: 12
CDR3 protein: CASNFLRQGGYEQFF; CDR3 DNA: TGTGCCAGCAACTTCCTTAGGCAGGGTGGTTATGAGCAGTTCTTC; clone size: once; D gene: .; V gene: TRBV2; J gene: TRBJ2-1; CDR3 length: 15
CDR3 protein: CASSQGSRGGSGTQYF; CDR3 DNA: TGTGCCAGCAGCCAAGGATCCCGGGGTGGATCGGGGACCCAGTACTTC; clone size: .; D gene: .; V gene: TRBV4-2; J gene: TRBJ2-5; CDR3 length: 16
CDR3 protein: CASMTGNTEAFF; CDR3 DNA: TGTGCCAGCATGACAGGGAACACTGAAGCTTTCTTT; clone size: .; D gene: .; V gene: TRBV28; J gene: TRBJ1-1; CDR3 length: 12
CDR3 protein: CASSLDRALKGYTF; CDR3 DNA: TGTGCCAGCAGTTTAGACAGGGCCCTAAAAGGCTACACCTTC; clone size: .; D gene: TRBD1; V gene: TRBV28; J gene: TRBJ1-2; CDR3 length: 14
CDR3 protein: CATSDLSGNTDTQYF; CDR3 DNA: TGTGCCACCAGTGATCTTTCGGGTAACACAGATACGCAGTATTTT; clone size: .; D gene: .; V gene: TRBV24-1; J gene: TRBJ2-3; CDR3 length: 15
CDR3 protein: CASSPQHGRLSYNEQFF; CDR3 DNA: TGCGCCAGCAGCCCCCAACACGGGAGGCTTTCCTACAATGAGCAGTTCTTC; clone size: .; D gene: TRBD2; V gene: TRBV5-1; J gene: TRBJ2-1; CDR3 length: 17
CDR3 protein: CASSKTGVPNEKLFF; CDR3 DNA: TGTGCCAGTAGTAAGACAGGGGTTCCTAATGAAAAACTGTTTTTT; clone size: .; D gene: TRBD1; V gene: TRBV19; J gene: TRBJ1-4; CDR3 length: 15
CDR3 protein: CASSLADSPLHF; CDR3 DNA: TGTGCCAGCAGCTTGGCAGATTCACCCCTCCACTTT; clone size: once; D gene: .; V gene: TRBV7-9; J gene: TRBJ1-6; CDR3 length: 12
CDR3 protein: CASSKGDFFNTGELFF; CDR3 DNA: TGTGCCAGCAGTAAAGGGGACTTTTTCAACACCGGGGAGCTGTTTTTT; clone size: .; D gene: .; V gene: TRBV27; J gene: TRBJ2-2; CDR3 length: 16
CDR3 protein: CASSLSTEEQYF; CDR3 DNA: TGTGCCAGCAGTTTGTCGACAGAGGAGCAGTACTTC; clone size: .; D gene: .; V gene: TRBV28; J gene: TRBJ2-7; CDR3 length: 12
CDR3 protein: CASSQGALAGVETQYF; CDR3 DNA: TGTGCCAGCAGCCAGGGGGCGTTGGCGGGAGTGGAGACCCAGTACTTC; clone size: few; D gene: .; V gene: TRBV14; J gene: TRBJ2-5; CDR3 length: 16
CDR3 protein: CASKSGQILNQPQHF; CDR3 DNA: TGTGCCAGTAAGTCGGGACAGATCCTCAATCAGCCCCAGCATTTT; clone size: .; D gene: TRBD1; V gene: TRBV19; J gene: TRBJ1-5; CDR3 length: 15
CDR3 protein: CAISPSPGGRTDRGTGELFF; CDR3 DNA: TGTGCCATCAGTCCCTCCCCTGGGGGGAGAACGGATCGGGGCACCGGGGAGCTGTTTTTT; clone size: .; D gene: .; V gene: TRBV10-3; J gene: TRBJ2-2; CDR3 length: 20
CDR3 protein: CAWSAGQNSNQPQHF; CDR3 DNA: TGTGCCTGGAGCGCCGGACAGAATAGCAATCAGCCCCAGCATTTT; clone size: .; D gene: .; V gene: TRBV30; J gene: TRBJ1-5; CDR3 length: 15
CDR3 protein: CASSQAGTGGSGTSNEQYF; CDR3 DNA: TGTGCCAGCAGCCAAGCCGGGACAGGGGGGAGCGGGACCTCTAACGAGCAGTACTTC; clone size: .; D gene: TRBD1; V gene: TRBV3-1/TRBV3-2; J gene: TRBJ2-7; CDR3 length: 19
CDR3 protein: CASSIGPAGTGELFF; CDR3 DNA: TGTGCCAGTAGTATAGGCCCGGCAGGGACCGGGGAGCTGTTTTTT; clone size: .; D gene: .; V gene: TRBV19; J gene: TRBJ2-2; CDR3 length: 15
CDR3 protein: CASSPPGPAGTGELFF; CDR3 DNA: TGTGCCAGCTCACCACCGGGCCCGGCGGGTACCGGGGAGCTGTTTTTT; clone size: .; D gene: .; V gene: TRBV18; J gene: TRBJ2-2; CDR3 length: 16
CDR3 protein: CASSRSTLPYEQYF; CDR3 DNA: TGTGCCAGTAGTCGCAGTACCCTTCCCTACGAGCAGTACTTC; clone size: .; D gene: .; V gene: TRBV19; J gene: TRBJ2-7; CDR3 length: 14
CDR3 protein: CASSQVSQTQYF; CDR3 DNA: TGTGCCAGCAGCCAAGTGAGCCAGACCCAGTACTTC; clone size: .; D gene: .; V gene: TRBV14; J gene: TRBJ2-5; CDR3 length: 12